This T cell receptor beta chain was recorded in a study of response to subunit inactivated influenza vaccine. Study-level results: Authors suggested each seasonal flu vaccination may recruit only limited numbers of new T cells.

In this sample, this clonotype turned up many times. The antigen remains unidentified. Via MiXCR, TCRdb re-called the RT-PCR reads, giving one row per CDR3 protein. The repertoire consists of more than 600,000 distinct CDR3 sequences, with about 18% occurring once and the leading ten covering 9.5% to 13%. Germline assignment: CDR1 LGHNA and CDR2 YSLEER. There are 15 residues in the CDR3. V was clipped by 3 bases and J by 6 bases, with 14 bases between them. The rearrangement uses TRBV4-3 and TRBJ2-2, with TRBD2 as a possible D gene (5 bases). The sequencing here drew on PBMCs from blood, taken more than 4 days after vaccination. This clonotype was obtained from a middle-aged man who received an inactivated influenza vaccine. The CDR3 DNA reads TGCGCCAGCAGCCATGAAATTGCGGGCCCCGGGGAGCTGTTTTTT. Amino acid sequence: CASSHEIAGPGELFF.